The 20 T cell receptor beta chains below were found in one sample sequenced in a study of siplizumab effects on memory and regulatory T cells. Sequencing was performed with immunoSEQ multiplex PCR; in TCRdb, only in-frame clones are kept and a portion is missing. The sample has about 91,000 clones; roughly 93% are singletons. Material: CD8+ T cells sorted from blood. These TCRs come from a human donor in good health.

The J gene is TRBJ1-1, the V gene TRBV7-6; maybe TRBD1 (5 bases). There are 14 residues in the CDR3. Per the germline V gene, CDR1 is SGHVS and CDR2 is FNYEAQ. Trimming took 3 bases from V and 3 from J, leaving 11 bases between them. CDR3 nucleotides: TGTGCCAGCAGCTTGGGGGGGACCTACACTGAAGCTTTCTTT. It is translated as CASSLGGTYTEAFF.

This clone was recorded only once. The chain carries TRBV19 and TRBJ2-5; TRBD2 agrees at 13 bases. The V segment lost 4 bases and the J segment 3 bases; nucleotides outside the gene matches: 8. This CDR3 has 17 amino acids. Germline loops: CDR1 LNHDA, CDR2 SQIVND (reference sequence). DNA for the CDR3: TGTGCCAGTAGTAATATAGGACTAGCGGGAGATAAAGAGACCCAGTACTTC. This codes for CASSNIGLAGDKETQYF.

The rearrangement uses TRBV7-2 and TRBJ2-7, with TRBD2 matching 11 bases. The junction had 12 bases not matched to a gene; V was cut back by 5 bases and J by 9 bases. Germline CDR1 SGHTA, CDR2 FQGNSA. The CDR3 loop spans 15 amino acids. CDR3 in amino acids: CASSPGTSGQPVQYF. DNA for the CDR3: TGTGCCAGCAGCCCCGGGACTAGCGGTCAACCGGTGCAGTACTTC. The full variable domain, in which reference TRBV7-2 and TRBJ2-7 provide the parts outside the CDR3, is GAGVSQSPSNKVTEKGKDVELRCDPISGHTALYWYRQSLGQGLEFLIYFQGNSAPDKSGLPSDRFSAERTGGSVSTLTIQRTQQEDSAVYLCASSPGTSGQPVQYFGPGTRLTVT.

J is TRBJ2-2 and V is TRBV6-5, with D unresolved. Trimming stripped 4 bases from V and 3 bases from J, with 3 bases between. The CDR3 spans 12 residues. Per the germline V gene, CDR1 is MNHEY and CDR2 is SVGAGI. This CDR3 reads CASSFYTGELFF. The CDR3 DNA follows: TGTGCCAGCAGTTTTTACACCGGGGAGCTGTTTTTT.

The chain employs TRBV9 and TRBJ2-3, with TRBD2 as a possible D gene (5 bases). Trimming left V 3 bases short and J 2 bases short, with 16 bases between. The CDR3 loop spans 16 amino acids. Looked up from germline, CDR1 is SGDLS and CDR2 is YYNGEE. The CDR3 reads CASSDQGGGNTDTQYF. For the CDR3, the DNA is TGTGCCAGCAGCGATCAAGGTGGAGGCAACACAGATACGCAGTATTTT.

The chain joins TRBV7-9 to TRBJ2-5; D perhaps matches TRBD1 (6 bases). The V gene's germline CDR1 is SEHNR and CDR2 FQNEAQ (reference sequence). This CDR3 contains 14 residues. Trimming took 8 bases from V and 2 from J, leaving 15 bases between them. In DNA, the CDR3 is TGTGCCAGCGGGGAGCAGGGGAATCAAGAGACCCAGTACTTC. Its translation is CASGEQGNQETQYF.

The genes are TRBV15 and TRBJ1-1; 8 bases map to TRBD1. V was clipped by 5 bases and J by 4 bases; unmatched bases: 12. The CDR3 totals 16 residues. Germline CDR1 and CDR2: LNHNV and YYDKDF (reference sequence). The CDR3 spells CATSGQGAGEVTEAFF. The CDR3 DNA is TGTGCCACCAGCGGTCAGGGGGCGGGGGAGGTCACTGAAGCTTTCTTT.

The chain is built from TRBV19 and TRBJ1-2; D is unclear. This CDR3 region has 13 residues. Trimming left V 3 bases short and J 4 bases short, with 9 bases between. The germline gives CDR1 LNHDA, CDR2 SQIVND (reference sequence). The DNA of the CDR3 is TGTGCCAGTAGTATTTCCTTAATCTATGGCTACACCTTC. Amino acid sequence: CASSISLIYGYTF.

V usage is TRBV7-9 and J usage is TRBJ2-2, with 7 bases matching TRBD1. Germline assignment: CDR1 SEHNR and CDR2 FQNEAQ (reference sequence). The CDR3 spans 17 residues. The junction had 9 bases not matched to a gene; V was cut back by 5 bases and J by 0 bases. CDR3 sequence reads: CASSDSRDRPNTGELFF. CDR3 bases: TGTGCCAGCAGCGATAGTAGGGACAGACCGAACACCGGGGAGCTGTTTTTT. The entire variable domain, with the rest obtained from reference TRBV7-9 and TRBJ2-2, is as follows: DTGVSQNPRHKITKRGQNVTFRCDPISEHNRLYWYRQTLGQGPEFLTYFQNEAQLEKSRLLSDRFSAERPKGSFSTLEIQRTEQGDSAMYLCASSDSRDRPNTGELFFGEGSRLTVL.

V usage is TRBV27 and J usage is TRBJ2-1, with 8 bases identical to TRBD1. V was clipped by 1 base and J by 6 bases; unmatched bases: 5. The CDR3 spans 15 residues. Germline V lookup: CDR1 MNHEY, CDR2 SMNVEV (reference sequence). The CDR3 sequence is CASSLWQGAGNEQFF. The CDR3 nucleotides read TGTGCCAGCAGTTTATGGCAGGGGGCGGGCAATGAGCAGTTCTTC.

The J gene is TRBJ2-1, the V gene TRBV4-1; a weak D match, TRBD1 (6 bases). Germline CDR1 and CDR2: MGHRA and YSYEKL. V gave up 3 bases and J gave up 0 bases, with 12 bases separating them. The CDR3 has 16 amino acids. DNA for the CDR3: TGCGCCAGCAGCCAGTGGACAGAGAGCTCCTACAATGAGCAGTTCTTC. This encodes CASSQWTESSYNEQFF.

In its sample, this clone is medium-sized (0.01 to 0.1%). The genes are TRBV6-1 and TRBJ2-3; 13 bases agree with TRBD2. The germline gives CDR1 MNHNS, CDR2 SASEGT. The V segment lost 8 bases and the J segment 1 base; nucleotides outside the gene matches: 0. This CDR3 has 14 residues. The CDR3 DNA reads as TGTGCCAGCGGGACTAGCGGGGGCACAGATACGCAGTATTTT. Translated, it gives CASGTSGGTDTQYF.

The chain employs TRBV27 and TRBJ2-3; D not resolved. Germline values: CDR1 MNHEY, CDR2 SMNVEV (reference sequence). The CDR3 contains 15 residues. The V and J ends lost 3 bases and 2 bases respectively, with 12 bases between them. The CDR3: CASSFYLGTTDTQYF. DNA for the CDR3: TGTGCCAGCAGTTTCTATCTCGGAACCACAGATACGCAGTATTTT.

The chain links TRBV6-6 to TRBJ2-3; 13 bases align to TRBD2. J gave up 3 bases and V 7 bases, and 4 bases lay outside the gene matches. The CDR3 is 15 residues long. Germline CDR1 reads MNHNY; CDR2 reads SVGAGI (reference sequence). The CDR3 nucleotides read TGTGCCAGCACCCCGACTAGCGGGAGGACAGATACGCAGTATTTT. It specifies CASTPTSGRTDTQYF.

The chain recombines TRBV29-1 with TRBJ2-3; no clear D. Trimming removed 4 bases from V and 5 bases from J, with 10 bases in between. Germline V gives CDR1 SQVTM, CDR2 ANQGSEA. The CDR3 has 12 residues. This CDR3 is CSVADNIDTQYF. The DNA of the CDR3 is TGCAGCGTTGCAGACAACATAGATACGCAGTATTTT.

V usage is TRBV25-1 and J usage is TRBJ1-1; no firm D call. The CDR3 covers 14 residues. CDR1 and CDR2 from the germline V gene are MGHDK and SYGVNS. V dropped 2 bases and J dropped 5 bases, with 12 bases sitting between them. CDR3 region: CASSELGSGTEAFF. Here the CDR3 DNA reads TGTGCCAGCAGTGAACTGGGCAGCGGGACTGAAGCTTTCTTT.

CDR3 sequence: CASTSASGNTIYF. In nucleotides, the CDR3 is TGTGCCAGCACCTCAGCCTCTGGAAACACCATATATTTT. The chain joins TRBV5-6 to TRBJ1-3, with unresolved D. The V and J ends lost 6 bases and 0 bases respectively, with 7 bases between them. CDR3 length: 13 amino acids. Germline CDR1 is SGHDT and CDR2 is YYEEEE.

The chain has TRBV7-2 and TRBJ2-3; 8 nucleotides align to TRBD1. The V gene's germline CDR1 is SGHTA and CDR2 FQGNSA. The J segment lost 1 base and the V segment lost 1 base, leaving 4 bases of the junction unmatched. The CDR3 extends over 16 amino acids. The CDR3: CASSLEGQAGTDTQYF. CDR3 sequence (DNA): TGTGCCAGCAGCTTAGAGGGACAGGCGGGCACAGATACGCAGTATTTT.

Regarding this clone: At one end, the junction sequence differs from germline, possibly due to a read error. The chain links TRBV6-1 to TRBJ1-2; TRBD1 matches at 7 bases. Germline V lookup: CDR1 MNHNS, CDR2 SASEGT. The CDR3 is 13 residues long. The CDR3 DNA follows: TGTGCCAACAGTGACAGGGCCCACTATGGCTACACCTTC. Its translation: CANSDRAHYGYTF.

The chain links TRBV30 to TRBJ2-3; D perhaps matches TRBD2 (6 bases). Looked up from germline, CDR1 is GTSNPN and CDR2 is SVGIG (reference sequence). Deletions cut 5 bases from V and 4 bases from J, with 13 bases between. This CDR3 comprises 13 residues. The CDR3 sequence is CAWELAIADTQYF. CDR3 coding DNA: TGTGCCTGGGAGCTAGCGATAGCAGATACGCAGTATTTT.